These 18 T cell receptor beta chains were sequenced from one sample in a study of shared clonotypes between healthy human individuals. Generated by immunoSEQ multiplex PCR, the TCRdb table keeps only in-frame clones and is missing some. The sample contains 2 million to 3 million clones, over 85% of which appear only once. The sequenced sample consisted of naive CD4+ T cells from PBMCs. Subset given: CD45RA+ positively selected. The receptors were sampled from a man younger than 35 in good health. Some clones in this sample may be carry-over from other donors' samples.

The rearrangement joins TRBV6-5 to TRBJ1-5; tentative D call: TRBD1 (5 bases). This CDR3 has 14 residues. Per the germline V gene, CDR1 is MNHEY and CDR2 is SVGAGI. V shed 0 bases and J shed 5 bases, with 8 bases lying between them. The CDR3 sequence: CASSYSTADQPQHF. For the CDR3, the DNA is TGTGCCAGCAGTTACTCGACAGCCGATCAGCCCCAGCATTTT.

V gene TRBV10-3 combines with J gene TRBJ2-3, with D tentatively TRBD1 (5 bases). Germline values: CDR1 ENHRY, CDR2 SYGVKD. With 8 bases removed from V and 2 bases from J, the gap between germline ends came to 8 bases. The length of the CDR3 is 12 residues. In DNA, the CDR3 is TGTGCCATCGGGGCAGCCACAGATACGCAGTATTTT. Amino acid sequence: CAIGAATDTQYF.

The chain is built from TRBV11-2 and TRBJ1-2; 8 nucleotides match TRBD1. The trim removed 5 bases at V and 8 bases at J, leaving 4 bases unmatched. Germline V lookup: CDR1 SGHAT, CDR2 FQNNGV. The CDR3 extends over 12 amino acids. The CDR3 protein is CASSVDRAGYTF. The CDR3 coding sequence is TGTGCCAGCAGCGTGGACAGGGCAGGCTACACCTTC. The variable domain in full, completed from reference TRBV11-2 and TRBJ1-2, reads EAGVAQSPRYKIIEKRQSVAFWCNPISGHATLYWYQQILGQGPKLLIQFQNNGVVDDSQLPKDRFSAERLKGVDSTLKIQPAKLEDSAVYLCASSVDRAGYTFGSGTRLTVV.

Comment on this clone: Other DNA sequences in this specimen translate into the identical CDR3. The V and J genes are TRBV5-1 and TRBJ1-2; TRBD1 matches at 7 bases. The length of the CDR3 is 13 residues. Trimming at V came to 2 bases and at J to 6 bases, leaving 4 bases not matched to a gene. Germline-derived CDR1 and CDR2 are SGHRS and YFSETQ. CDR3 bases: TGCGCCAGCAGCTTTAGACAGGGCGATGGCTACACCTTC. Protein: CASSFRQGDGYTF.

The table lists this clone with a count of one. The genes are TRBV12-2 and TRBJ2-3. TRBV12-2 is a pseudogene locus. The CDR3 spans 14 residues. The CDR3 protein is CASRLGNRGTTQYF. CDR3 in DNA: TGTGCAAGTCGTCTGGGGAACCGCGGTACTACGCAGTATTTT.

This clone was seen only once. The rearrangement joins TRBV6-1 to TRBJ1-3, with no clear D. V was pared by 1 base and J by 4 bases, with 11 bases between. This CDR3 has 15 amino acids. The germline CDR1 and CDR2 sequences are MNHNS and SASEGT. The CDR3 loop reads CASSEVVQRGNTIYF. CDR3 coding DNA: TGTGCCAGCAGTGAAGTGGTACAGAGAGGAAACACCATATATTTT.

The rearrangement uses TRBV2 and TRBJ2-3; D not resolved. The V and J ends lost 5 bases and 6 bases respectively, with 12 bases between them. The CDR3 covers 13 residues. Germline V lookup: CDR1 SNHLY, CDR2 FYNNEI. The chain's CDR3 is CASSPYARDTQYF. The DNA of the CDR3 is TGTGCCAGCAGTCCGTATGCCCGGGATACGCAGTATTTT.

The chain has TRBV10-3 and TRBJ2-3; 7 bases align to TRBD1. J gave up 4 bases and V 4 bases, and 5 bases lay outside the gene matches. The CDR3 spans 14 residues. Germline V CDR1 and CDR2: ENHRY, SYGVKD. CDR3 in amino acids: CAISVGQGADTQYF. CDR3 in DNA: TGTGCCATCAGTGTAGGGCAGGGGGCAGATACGCAGTATTTT.

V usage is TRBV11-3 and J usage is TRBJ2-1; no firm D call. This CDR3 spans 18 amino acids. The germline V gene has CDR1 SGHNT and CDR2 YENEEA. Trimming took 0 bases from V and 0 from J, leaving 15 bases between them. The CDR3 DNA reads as TGTGCCAGCAGCTTAGATCATAGAGGTCTCAGCTCCTACAATGAGCAGTTCTTC. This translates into CASSLDHRGLSSYNEQFF.

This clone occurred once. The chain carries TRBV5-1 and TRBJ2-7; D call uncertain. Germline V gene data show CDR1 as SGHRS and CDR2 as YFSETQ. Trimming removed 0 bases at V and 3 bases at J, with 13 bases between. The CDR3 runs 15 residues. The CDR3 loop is CASSLGVSTDYEQYF. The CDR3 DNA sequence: TGCGCCAGCAGCTTGGGTGTTAGCACGGACTACGAGCAGTACTTC.

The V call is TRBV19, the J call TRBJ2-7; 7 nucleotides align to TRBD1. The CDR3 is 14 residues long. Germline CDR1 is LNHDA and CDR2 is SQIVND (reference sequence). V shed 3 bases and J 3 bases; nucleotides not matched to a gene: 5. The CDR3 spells CASSIQGQYYEQYF. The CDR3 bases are TGTGCCAGTAGTATCCAGGGACAGTACTACGAGCAGTACTTC.

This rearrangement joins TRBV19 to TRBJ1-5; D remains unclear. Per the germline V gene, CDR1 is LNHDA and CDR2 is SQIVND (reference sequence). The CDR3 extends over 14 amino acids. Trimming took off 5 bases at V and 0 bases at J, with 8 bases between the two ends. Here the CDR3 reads CASSLVDSNQPQHF. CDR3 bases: TGTGCCAGTAGTCTTGTGGATAGCAATCAGCCCCAGCATTTT.

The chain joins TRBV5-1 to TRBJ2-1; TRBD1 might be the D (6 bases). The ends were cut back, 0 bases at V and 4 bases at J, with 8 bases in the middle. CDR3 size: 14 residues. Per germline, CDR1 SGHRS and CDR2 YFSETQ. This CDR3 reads CASSLEDRYNEQFF. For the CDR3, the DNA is TGCGCCAGCAGCTTGGAGGACAGATACAATGAGCAGTTCTTC. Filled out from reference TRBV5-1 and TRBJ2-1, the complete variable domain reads KAGVTQTPRYLIKTRGQQVTLSCSPISGHRSVSWYQQTPGQGLQFLFEYFSETQRNKGNFPGRFSGRQFSNSRSEMNVSTLELGDSALYLCASSLEDRYNEQFFGPGTRLTVL.

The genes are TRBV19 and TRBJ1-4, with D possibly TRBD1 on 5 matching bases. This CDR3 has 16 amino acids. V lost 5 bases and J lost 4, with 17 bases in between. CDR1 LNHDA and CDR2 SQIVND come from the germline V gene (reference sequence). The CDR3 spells CASSPGHHRGNEKLFF. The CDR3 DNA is TGTGCCAGTAGTCCAGGACACCATCGGGGTAATGAAAAACTGTTTTTT.

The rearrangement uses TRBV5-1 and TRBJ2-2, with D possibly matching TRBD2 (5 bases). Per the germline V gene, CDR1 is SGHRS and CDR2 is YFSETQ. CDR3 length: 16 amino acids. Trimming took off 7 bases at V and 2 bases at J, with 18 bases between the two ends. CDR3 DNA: TGCGCCAGCCGCGTAGTGGGAGACACTAACACCGGGGAGCTGTTTTTT. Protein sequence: CASRVVGDTNTGELFF.

This chain's CDR3 is CASSQAGTSPGELFF. CDR3 nucleotides: TGTGCCAGCAGCCAAGCAGGGACTAGCCCCGGGGAGCTGTTTTTT. The chain combines TRBV4-2 with TRBJ2-2, with TRBD2 matching over 9 bases. The CDR3 extends over 15 amino acids. CDR1 and CDR2 from the germline V gene are LGHNA and YNFKEQ. Losses at the gene ends were 1 base for V and 6 bases for J; bases not matched to a gene: 3.

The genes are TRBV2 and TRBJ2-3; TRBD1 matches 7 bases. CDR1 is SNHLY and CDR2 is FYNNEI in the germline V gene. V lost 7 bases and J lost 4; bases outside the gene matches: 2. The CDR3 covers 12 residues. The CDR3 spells CASTGQSDTQYF. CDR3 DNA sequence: TGTGCCAGCACGGGACAGTCAGATACGCAGTATTTT. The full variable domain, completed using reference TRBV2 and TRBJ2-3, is EPEVTQTPSHQVTQMGQEVILRCVPISNHLYFYWYRQILGQKVEFLVSFYNNEISEKSEIFDDQFSVERPDGSNFTLKIRSTKLEDSAMYFCASTGQSDTQYFGPGTRLTVL.

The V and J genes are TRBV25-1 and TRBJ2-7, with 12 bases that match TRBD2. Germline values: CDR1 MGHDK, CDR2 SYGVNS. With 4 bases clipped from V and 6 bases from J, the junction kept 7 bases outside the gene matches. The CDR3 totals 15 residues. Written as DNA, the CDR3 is TGTGCCAGCAGTGGACCGGGACTAGCGGGTTTCGAGCAGTACTTC. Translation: CASSGPGLAGFEQYF.